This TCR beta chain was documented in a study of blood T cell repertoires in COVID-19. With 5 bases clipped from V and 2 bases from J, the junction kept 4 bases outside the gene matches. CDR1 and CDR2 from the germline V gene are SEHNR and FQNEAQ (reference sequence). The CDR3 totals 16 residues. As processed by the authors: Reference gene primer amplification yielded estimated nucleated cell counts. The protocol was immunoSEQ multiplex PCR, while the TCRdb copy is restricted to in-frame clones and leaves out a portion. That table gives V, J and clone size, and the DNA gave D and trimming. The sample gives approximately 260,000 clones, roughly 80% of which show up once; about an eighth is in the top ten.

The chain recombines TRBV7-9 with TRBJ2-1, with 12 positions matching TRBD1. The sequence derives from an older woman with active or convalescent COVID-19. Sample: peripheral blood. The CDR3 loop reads CASSPGTGGTYNEQFF. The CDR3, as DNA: TGTGCCAGCAGCCCAGGGACAGGGGGCACCTACAATGAGCAGTTCTTC.